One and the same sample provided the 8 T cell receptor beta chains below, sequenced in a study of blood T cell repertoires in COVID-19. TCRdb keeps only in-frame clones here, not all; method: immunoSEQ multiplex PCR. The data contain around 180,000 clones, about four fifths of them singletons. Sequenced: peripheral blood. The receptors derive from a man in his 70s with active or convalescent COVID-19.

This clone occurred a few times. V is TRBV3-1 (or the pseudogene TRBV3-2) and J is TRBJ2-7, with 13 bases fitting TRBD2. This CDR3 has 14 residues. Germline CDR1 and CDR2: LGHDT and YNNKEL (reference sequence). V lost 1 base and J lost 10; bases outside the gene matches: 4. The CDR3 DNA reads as TGTGCCAGCAGCCAAGGGACTAGCGGGAGACCACAGTACTTC. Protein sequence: CASSQGTSGRPQYF.

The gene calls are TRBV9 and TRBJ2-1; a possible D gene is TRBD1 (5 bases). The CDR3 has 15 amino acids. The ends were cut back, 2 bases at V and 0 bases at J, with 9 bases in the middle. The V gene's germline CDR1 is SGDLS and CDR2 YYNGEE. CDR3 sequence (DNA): TGTGCCAGCAGCGTCCAGGGATTCTCCTACAATGAGCAGTTCTTC. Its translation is CASSVQGFSYNEQFF.

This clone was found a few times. The CDR3 sequence is CASSPTGIHGYTF. The CDR3, as DNA: TGTGCCAGCAGTCCTACAGGGATACATGGCTACACCTTC. The chain recombines TRBV7-8 with TRBJ1-2, with a possible D match to TRBD1 (6 bases). This CDR3 is 13 amino acids long. Deletions cut 6 bases from V and 6 bases from J, with 14 bases between. The germline V gene encodes CDR1 SGHVS and CDR2 FQNEAQ. Based on the CDR3 plus reference TRBV7-8 and TRBJ1-2, the full variable domain is GAGVSQSPRYKVAKRGQDVALRCDPISGHVSLFWYQQALGQGPEFLTYFQNEAQLDKSGLPSDRFFAERPEGSVSTLKIQRTQQEDSAVYLCASSPTGIHGYTFGSGTRLTVV.

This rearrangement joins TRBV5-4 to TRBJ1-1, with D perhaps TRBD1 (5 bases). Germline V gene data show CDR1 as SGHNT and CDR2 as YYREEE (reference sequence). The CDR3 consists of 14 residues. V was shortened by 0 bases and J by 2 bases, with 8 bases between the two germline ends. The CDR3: CASSLAQGNTEAFF. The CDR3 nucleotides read TGTGCCAGCAGCTTGGCTCAGGGTAACACTGAAGCTTTCTTT. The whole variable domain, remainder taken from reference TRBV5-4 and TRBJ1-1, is ETGVTQSPTHLIKTRGQQVTLRCSSQSGHNTVSWYQQALGQGPQFIFQYYREEENGRGNFPPRFSGLQFPNYSSELNVNALELDDSALYLCASSLAQGNTEAFFGQGTRLTVV.

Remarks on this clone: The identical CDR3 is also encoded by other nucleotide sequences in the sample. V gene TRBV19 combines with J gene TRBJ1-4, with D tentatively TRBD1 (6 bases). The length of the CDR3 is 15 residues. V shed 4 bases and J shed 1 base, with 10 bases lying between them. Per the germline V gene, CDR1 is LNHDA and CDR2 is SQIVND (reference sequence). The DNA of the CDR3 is TGTGCCAGTAGTACCCTACAGGGAACTAATGAAAAACTGTTTTTT. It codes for CASSTLQGTNEKLFF.

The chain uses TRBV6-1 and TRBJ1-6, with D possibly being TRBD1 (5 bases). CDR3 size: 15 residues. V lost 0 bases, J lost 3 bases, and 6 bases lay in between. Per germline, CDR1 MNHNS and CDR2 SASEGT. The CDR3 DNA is TGTGCCAGCAGTGAAGCAGACAGCTATAATTCACCCCTCCACTTT. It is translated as CASSEADSYNSPLHF.

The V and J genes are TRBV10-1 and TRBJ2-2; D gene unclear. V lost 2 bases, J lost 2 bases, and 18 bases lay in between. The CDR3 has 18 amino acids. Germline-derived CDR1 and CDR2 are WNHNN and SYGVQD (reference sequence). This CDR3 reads CASSEVAGLKLNTGELFF. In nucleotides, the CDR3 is TGCGCCAGCAGTGAGGTGGCAGGCCTTAAGCTCAACACCGGGGAGCTGTTTTTT.

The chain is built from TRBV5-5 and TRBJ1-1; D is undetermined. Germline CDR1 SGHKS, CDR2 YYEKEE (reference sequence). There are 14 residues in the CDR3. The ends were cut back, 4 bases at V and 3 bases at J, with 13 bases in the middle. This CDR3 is CASSGLGGYTEAFF. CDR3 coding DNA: TGTGCCAGCAGCGGATTAGGAGGTTACACTGAAGCTTTCTTT. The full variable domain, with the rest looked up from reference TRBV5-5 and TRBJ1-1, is DAGVTQSPTHLIKTRGQQVTLRCSPISGHKSVSWYQQVLGQGPQFIFQYYEKEERGRGNFPDRFSARQFPNYSSELNVNALLLGDSALYLCASSGLGGYTEAFFGQGTRLTVV.